A selection of T cell receptor beta chains follows, all from one sample in a study of OX40 agonist ivuxolimab in advanced cancers. Sequencing was performed with immunoSEQ multiplex PCR; in TCRdb, only in-frame clones are kept and a portion is missing. The table lists about 60,000 clones, around 85% of them singletons. The sample consisted of CD4+ or CD8+ T cells sorted from blood, taken in a trial of the OX40 agonist ivuxolimab. The receptors were gathered from an adult with an advanced solid tumor such as melanoma, head and neck, liver or kidney cancer. The CDR3 runs from the conserved cysteine through the conserved F or W. The order of the fields is D gene, V gene, CDR3 protein. The D gene is left open where the match is weak.

D gene: -; V gene: TRBV2; CDR3 protein: CASSGFRGVSGNTIYF
D gene: -; V gene: TRBV4-3; CDR3 protein: CASSQDTRGSSYNEQFF
D gene: TRBD1; V gene: TRBV11-2; CDR3 protein: CASSLTNLGQGPGYTF
D gene: -; V gene: TRBV14; CDR3 protein: CASSQGLGNTIYF
D gene: TRBD1; V gene: TRBV10-2; CDR3 protein: CASSLAGTGGHNSPLHF
D gene: TRBD2; V gene: TRBV5-4; CDR3 protein: CASSLFTGGRETQYF
D gene: -; V gene: TRBV11-2; CDR3 protein: CASSLEAGNIQYF
D gene: TRBD2; V gene: TRBV11-2; CDR3 protein: CASSSLRPRGTGELFF
D gene: -; V gene: TRBV2; CDR3 protein: CATHKATGFGNTEAFF
D gene: -; V gene: TRBV6-1; CDR3 protein: CASRLRGFAENTIYF
D gene: TRBD1; V gene: TRBV5-1; CDR3 protein: CASSFGTASYEQYF
D gene: -; V gene: TRBV30; CDR3 protein: CAWAGRMNTEAFF
D gene: -; V gene: TRBV6-1; CDR3 protein: CASSEERAWQGKTYEQYF
D gene: -; V gene: TRBV5-4; CDR3 protein: CASTRGGKNTEAFF
D gene: -; V gene: TRBV7-9; CDR3 protein: CASSHPTERISGNTIYF
D gene: -; V gene: TRBV5-1; CDR3 protein: CASSLNRGYGYTF
D gene: -; V gene: TRBV19; CDR3 protein: CASSIGGMSRTPKRETQYF
D gene: TRBD1; V gene: TRBV5-4; CDR3 protein: CASSLGGGQGVYEQYF
D gene: TRBD1; V gene: TRBV5-4; CDR3 protein: CASSLGRGPTGELFF
D gene: -; V gene: TRBV7-2; CDR3 protein: CASSLKGGSGELFF
D gene: -; V gene: TRBV6-1; CDR3 protein: CASSLEWRDGYTF
D gene: -; V gene: TRBV6-1; CDR3 protein: CASSVGFEQYF
D gene: TRBD2; V gene: TRBV4-2; CDR3 protein: CASSQEPTGGEADEQFF
D gene: -; V gene: TRBV30; CDR3 protein: CAWSSGRERGSPLHF
D gene: TRBD1; V gene: TRBV6-5; CDR3 protein: CASRTGASEETQYF
D gene: TRBD1; V gene: TRBV7-7; CDR3 protein: CASSPGTGSNEQFF
D gene: -; V gene: TRBV5-4; CDR3 protein: CASSLVTNSGNTIYF
D gene: TRBD1; V gene: TRBV7-9; CDR3 protein: CASRQGLTNTGELFF
D gene: -; V gene: TRBV5-1; CDR3 protein: CASSLAHPGSPIYEQYF
D gene: -; V gene: TRBV10-3; CDR3 protein: CAITTGPGDEQYF
D gene: TRBD1; V gene: TRBV29-1; CDR3 protein: CSVTDRSSYEQYF
D gene: TRBD1; V gene: TRBV5-1; CDR3 protein: CASSWWTGSGNTIYF
D gene: TRBD1; V gene: TRBV6-5; CDR3 protein: CASRDRAIDEQYF
D gene: -; V gene: TRBV4-1; CDR3 protein: CASSQDWGGQLGNEQFF
D gene: -; V gene: TRBV2; CDR3 protein: CASRKGRGELFF
D gene: -; V gene: TRBV25-1; CDR3 protein: CACSGGDGYTF
D gene: TRBD2; V gene: TRBV5-4; CDR3 protein: CASSSGLAGGTSSYNEQFF
D gene: -; V gene: TRBV6-1; CDR3 protein: CASSDQVFPGLTDTQYF
D gene: TRBD2; V gene: TRBV4-2; CDR3 protein: CASSQDVGAGAVFRYNEQFF
D gene: TRBD2; V gene: TRBV10-3; CDR3 protein: CAIRGGTSTETQYF
D gene: -; V gene: TRBV5-5; CDR3 protein: CASSLESSGANVLTF
D gene: -; V gene: TRBV6-1; CDR3 protein: CASSEESAGFYGYTF
D gene: -; V gene: TRBV15; CDR3 protein: CATSRDSGGSSYNSPLHF
D gene: -; V gene: TRBV6-5; CDR3 protein: CASSYGADGAGNTIYF
D gene: -; V gene: TRBV5-1; CDR3 protein: CASRPSGAYNEQFF
D gene: -; V gene: TRBV4-1; CDR3 protein: CASSQDWGITDTQYF
D gene: -; V gene: TRBV4-2; CDR3 protein: CASSLGGRGGGSYNSPLHF
D gene: -; V gene: TRBV15; CDR3 protein: CATSREVASQETQYF
D gene: -; V gene: TRBV5-1; CDR3 protein: CASSPGDATYEQYF
D gene: -; V gene: TRBV19; CDR3 protein: CASMAGQGINGYTF
D gene: -; V gene: TRBV6-1; CDR3 protein: CASSEEVGHTDTQYF
D gene: -; V gene: TRBV6-1; CDR3 protein: CASSEANGNQPQHF
D gene: -; V gene: TRBV30; CDR3 protein: CAWGRVSAKNIQYF
D gene: TRBD1; V gene: TRBV15; CDR3 protein: CATSRDRGQGGQPQHF
D gene: TRBD2; V gene: TRBV5-5; CDR3 protein: CASSFLAGAPQETQYF
D gene: TRBD2; V gene: TRBV2; CDR3 protein: CASSTRTSGGRETQYF
D gene: -; V gene: TRBV6-1; CDR3 protein: CASSEASAGRQPQHF